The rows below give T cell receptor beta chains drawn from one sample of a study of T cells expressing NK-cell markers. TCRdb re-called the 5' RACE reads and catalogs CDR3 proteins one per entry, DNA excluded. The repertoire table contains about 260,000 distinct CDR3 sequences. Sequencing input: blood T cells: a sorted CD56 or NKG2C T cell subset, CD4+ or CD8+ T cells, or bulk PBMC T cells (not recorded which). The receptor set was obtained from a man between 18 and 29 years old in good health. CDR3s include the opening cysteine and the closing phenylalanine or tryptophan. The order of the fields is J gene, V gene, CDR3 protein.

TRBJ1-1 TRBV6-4 CASSDSMDSPAFF
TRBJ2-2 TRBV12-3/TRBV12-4 CASSRRQGETGELFF
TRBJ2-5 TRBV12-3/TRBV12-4 CASSPPLGGVRYF
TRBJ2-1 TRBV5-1 CASSTTRTGKLYNEQFF
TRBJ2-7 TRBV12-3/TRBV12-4 CASTRQSLSYEQYF
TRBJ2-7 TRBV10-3 CAISESTRGPPYEQYF
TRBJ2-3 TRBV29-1 CSVLSTGLVADTQYF
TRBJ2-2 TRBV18 CASSPLRTGGTGELFF
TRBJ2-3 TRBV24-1 CATGDRGLSDTQYF
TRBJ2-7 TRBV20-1 CSASSGRALSTYEQYF
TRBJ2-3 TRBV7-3 CASSLSRAGDTDTQYF
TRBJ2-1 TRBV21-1 CATGGSLYNEQFF